Described below is a single T cell receptor (beta chain) sequence and its context. Its antigen is unidentified. Cells that had been cultured for less than 13 days were the source of isolated CD4+ T cells. Subjects were given two BNT162b2 or mRNA-1273 vaccine doses. Nobody among the vaccine recipients had prior SARS-CoV-2 infection (nucleocapsid antibodies were negative). Cultures got half-medium changes with IL-2 on days 3 and 7. The data derive from a study of vaccination effects on CD4 cells after COVID-19. Across the whole study: They grew two million PBMC in each well, adding 10 IU/ml IL-2 and about 10 ug/ml peptides. General study results and limits: Infection- and vaccine-induced clones contracted markedly late after vaccination.

Clones were read by immunoSEQ multiplex PCR, and TCRdb kept only the in-frame ones, dropping some. Of tens of thousands of clones listed, roughly 74% are singletons. The V and J ends lost 0 bases and 0 bases, in that order; junction bases with no gene match: 2. CDR3 length: 16 residues. The germline V gene encodes CDR1 LGHNA and CDR2 YNFKEQ. The receptor's source is a human donor who received a COVID-19 vaccine. Sequences were derived from CD4+ T cells from PBMCs cultured without peptide, sampled after COVID-19 vaccination. The chain joins TRBV4-2 to TRBJ2-1, with 7 bases matching TRBD2. The CDR3 DNA is TGTGCCAGCAGCCAAGAGGGGGGGACCTCCTACAATGAGCAGTTCTTC. Protein: CASSQEGGTSYNEQFF.